The 30 T cell receptor beta chains reported below all come from one sample, sequenced in a study of blood T cells in healthy people across ages (dated by TCRdb to between 2015 and 2016). Library preparation was by 5' RACE. Sequencing was carried out with an Illumina HiSeq 2500. A second PCR of about 7 to 12 cycles was performed with a sample-barcoded 5' primer and a J-beta primer mix. The public reads were run again by TCRdb, first through fastp at Q25 and then through MiXCR, and only productive beta chains were kept. Entries that share a CDR3 protein sequence are merged under the most common genes and DNA. The sample table shows 780,000 or so distinct CDR3 sequences, and 25% are seen once. The ten top clones hold roughly 3.8% of the sample. The same sample was also studied in work on T cells of mothers and their children.

The sample was blood. The receptors here all came from a boy aged 5 to 17 in good health.

This chain uses TRBV20-1 with TRBJ1-6; weak D call: TRBD1 (5 bases). V was shortened by 0 bases and J by 4 bases, with 13 bases between the two germline ends. CDR3 length equals 16 residues. Germline values: CDR1 DFQATT, CDR2 SNEGSKA (reference sequence). DNA for the CDR3: TGCAGTGCTAGAGATCTAGAGGACACGTATAATTCACCCCTCCACTTT. Encoded protein: CSARDLEDTYNSPLHF.

This clonotype occurred a few times. The chain joins TRBV29-1 to TRBJ2-5, with D perhaps matching TRBD2 (5 bases). The J call is doubtful: the DNA matches TRBJ2-1 better. The germline V gene has CDR1 SQVTM and CDR2 ANQGSEA. This CDR3 region has 13 residues. CDR3 coding DNA: TGCAGCGTTGTCCGTGACTATCTGAATGAGCAGTTCTTC. Translated: CSVVRDYLNEQFF.

The genes are TRBV6-6 and TRBJ2-6; D may be TRBD1 (6 bases). V was shortened by 5 bases and J by 2 bases, with 10 bases between the two germline ends. The CDR3 covers 15 residues. Germline assignment: CDR1 MNHNY and CDR2 SVGAGI (reference sequence). The CDR3 DNA sequence: TGTGCCAGCAGTCCTGGACAGCCTGGGGCCAACGTCCTGACTTTC. This translates into CASSPGQPGANVLTF.

This clonotype was counted a few times. J is TRBJ2-3 and V is TRBV7-3; perhaps TRBD2 as D (6 bases). Germline V gives CDR1 SGHTA, CDR2 FQGTGA. Trimming removed 5 bases at V and 0 bases at J, with 15 bases between. The CDR3 is 16 amino acids. The CDR3 region is CASSPLARSSTDTQYF. The CDR3 nucleotides read TGTGCCAGCAGCCCCCTAGCGCGTTCTAGCACAGATACGCAGTATTTT.

This clonotype was found a few times. The chain recombines TRBV7-9 with TRBJ1-2, with TRBD1 as a possible D gene (5 bases). V was pared by 5 bases and J by 5 bases, with 9 bases between. Germline V gene data show CDR1 as SEHNR and CDR2 as FQNEAQ (reference sequence). The CDR3 runs to 12 residues. This CDR3 reads CASSGTEYGYTF. The CDR3 region has the DNA TGTGCCAGCAGCGGGACGGAGTATGGCTACACCTTC.

For this clonotype: One end of the junction varies from germline; a read error may be responsible. The chain employs TRBV5-1 and TRBJ2-5; TRBD1 matches at 8 bases. CDR1 is SGHRS, CDR2 YFSETQ, per germline. The CDR3 runs 16 residues. CDR3 bases: TGCGCCAGCAGCTTGATAGTCAGGGGGCAAGGAGAGCCCCAGTACTTC. This encodes CASSLIVRGQGEPQYF.

The rearrangement links TRBV5-1 to TRBJ1-1, with no clear D. The V and J ends lost 0 bases and 11 bases respectively, with 11 bases between them. The germline V gene has CDR1 SGHRS and CDR2 YFSETQ. The CDR3 is 12 residues long. In DNA, the CDR3 is TGCGCCAGCAGCTTGGATCCGGGGAGGGCTTTCTTT. Residues: CASSLDPGRAFF.

This clonotype was seen repeatedly, ten times or more. The rearrangement joins TRBV5-5 to TRBJ2-1; D might be TRBD2 (5 bases). The CDR3 is 15 amino acids. The germline V and J ends were trimmed by 4 bases and 8 bases, with 19 bases remaining between them. The germline V gene has CDR1 SGHKS and CDR2 YYEKEE (reference sequence). The chain's CDR3 is CASSPGLVGSHEQFF. Written as DNA, the CDR3 is TGTGCCAGCAGCCCCGGTTTGGTGGGGAGTCATGAGCAGTTCTTC.

The table lists this clonotype with a few counts. V and J are TRBV24-1 and TRBJ2-7; D gene ambiguous. The DNA end is a closer match to TRBJ2-5, so the J assignment may be wrong. The CDR3 is 14 amino acids. Per the germline V gene, CDR1 is KGHDR and CDR2 is SFDVKD. This CDR3 is CATSDRAAKETQYF. The CDR3 nucleotides are TGTGCCACCAGTGATAGGGCAGCTAAAGAGACCCAGTACTTC.

The sample holds a few counts of this clonotype. The J gene is TRBJ2-3, the V gene TRBV27, with 7 bases identical to TRBD1. J lost 0 bases, V lost 4 bases, and 4 bases had no gene match. Germline CDR1 and CDR2: MNHEY and SMNVEV (reference sequence). The CDR3 is 15 amino acids. The CDR3 loop is CASSSPGQSTDTQYF. The CDR3 coding sequence is TGTGCCAGCAGTTCACCGGGACAGAGCACAGATACGCAGTATTTT.

This clonotype was counted a few times. The rearrangement joins TRBV5-5 to TRBJ2-4; D is unclear. V was pared by 2 bases and J by 1 base, with 13 bases between. The CDR3 extends over 16 amino acids. Per the germline V gene, CDR1 is SGHKS and CDR2 is YYEKEE (reference sequence). This CDR3 is CASSFAGPVAKNIQYF. The CDR3 nucleotides read TGTGCCAGCAGCTTCGCCGGCCCGGTGGCCAAAAACATTCAGTACTTC.

This clonotype was counted only a few times. The chain carries TRBV27 and TRBJ2-2; D is possibly TRBD2 (5 bases). The ends were cut back, 3 bases at V and 6 bases at J, with 11 bases in the middle. The CDR3 is 14 amino acids. Germline V gene sequence: CDR1 MNHEY, CDR2 SMNVEV (reference sequence). The CDR3 region is CASSLSGWAGELFF. CDR3 DNA: TGTGCCAGCAGTTTGTCGGGGTGGGCCGGGGAGCTGTTTTTT.

The chain is built from TRBV6-5 and TRBJ1-3; 11 nucleotides line up with TRBD1. Per the germline V gene, CDR1 is MNHEY and CDR2 is SVGAGI. CDR3 size: 17 residues. Unmatched junction bases numbered 6, after V lost 2 bases and J lost 3 bases. CDR3 sequence reads: CASSYNGQGAYGNTIYF. CDR3 nucleotide sequence: TGTGCCAGCAGTTACAACGGACAGGGGGCTTATGGAAACACCATATATTTT.

A few counts support this clonotype. This rearrangement joins TRBV5-1 to TRBJ1-1; maybe TRBD1 (5 bases). CDR1 and CDR2 from the germline V gene are SGHRS and YFSETQ. CDR3 length: 15 amino acids. With 1 base removed from V and 5 bases from J, the gap between germline ends came to 15 bases. The CDR3 region has the DNA TGCGCCAGCAGCTTGACCGACAGTTCTCGGACTGAAGCTTTCTTT. Its protein product is CASSLTDSSRTEAFF.

The chain recombines TRBV15 with TRBJ1-3; 7 bases match TRBD1. The CDR3 has 18 residues. CDR1 is LNHNV and CDR2 is YYDKDF in the germline V gene (reference sequence). The V and J ends lost 3 bases and 5 bases, in that order; junction bases with no gene match: 16. The CDR3 loop is CATSSIRAPGTARNTIYF. CDR3 coding DNA: TGTGCCACCAGCAGCATAAGAGCCCCTGGGACAGCCCGAAACACCATATATTTT.

This chain joins TRBV28 and TRBJ1-5; 8 nucleotides line up with TRBD1. Per the germline V gene, CDR1 is MDHEN and CDR2 is SYDVKM. The CDR3 totals 14 residues. V gave up 10 bases and J gave up 4 bases; unmatched junction bases: 9. The CDR3 region is CATIRGTGNQPQHF. CDR3 nucleotide sequence: TGTGCCACGATTAGAGGGACAGGTAATCAGCCCCAGCATTTT.

This chain joins TRBV6-6 and TRBJ2-3, with 7 bases aligning to TRBD1. The V segment lost 5 bases and the J segment 5 bases; nucleotides outside the gene matches: 4. Germline V gives CDR1 MNHNY, CDR2 SVGAGI (reference sequence). The CDR3 runs to 13 residues. CDR3 DNA sequence: TGTGCCAGCAGTGACTACAGGGGAGATACGCAGTATTTT. Translation gives CASSDYRGDTQYF.

V gene TRBV7-2 combines with J gene TRBJ2-1, with 8 bases identical to TRBD2. J gave up 0 bases and V 3 bases, and 4 bases lay outside the gene matches. This CDR3 is built from 16 residues. The germline gives CDR1 SGHTA, CDR2 FQGNSA. The CDR3 region is CASSFDGGGSYNEQFF. In DNA form, the CDR3 reads TGTGCCAGCAGCTTCGACGGGGGGGGCTCCTACAATGAGCAGTTCTTC.

CDR3 protein: CASSLYSNSANTGELFF. CDR3 nucleotide sequence: TGCGCCAGCAGCTTGTATTCAAACAGCGCGAACACCGGGGAGCTGTTTTTT. This rearrangement joins TRBV5-1 to TRBJ2-2, with D unresolved. The V gene's germline CDR1 is SGHRS and CDR2 YFSETQ. The ends were cut back, 1 base at V and 0 bases at J, with 13 bases in the middle. The CDR3 runs to 17 residues.

The chain uses TRBV28 and TRBJ2-6; D uncertain. The CDR3 has 16 residues. The germline V gene encodes CDR1 MDHEN and CDR2 SYDVKM. Trimming took 3 bases from V and 0 from J, leaving 9 bases between them. CDR3 amino acids: CASSFVGSSGANVLTF. The CDR3 DNA sequence: TGTGCCAGCAGTTTTGTAGGTAGCTCTGGGGCCAACGTCCTGACTTTC.

The V call is TRBV4-3, the J call TRBJ2-2, with unresolved D. Per the germline V gene, CDR1 is LGHNA and CDR2 is YSLEER. CDR3 length equals 18 residues. Trimming cost V 4 bases and J 6 bases, with 24 bases left between them. For the CDR3, the DNA is TGCGCCAGCAGCCGGATCGGCAGAGCAATCCACCTTTCCGGGGAGCTGTTTTTT. Its translation is CASSRIGRAIHLSGELFF.

This clonotype was seen only a few times. This rearrangement joins TRBV20-1 to TRBJ2-7; D remains ambiguous. In germline, CDR1 is DFQATT, CDR2 SNEGSKA (reference sequence). The V end lost 0 bases, the J end lost 2 bases, and 17 bases lay between the germline ends. This CDR3 has 16 residues. CDR3: CSARDLVKNTAYEQYF. The CDR3 DNA reads TGCAGTGCTAGAGATCTGGTGAAAAATACAGCCTACGAGCAGTACTTC.

This clonotype came up a few times. The J gene is TRBJ2-1, the V gene TRBV20-1; TRBD2 matches 7 bases. The J call could be wrong; TRBJ2-7 is a better fit for the DNA end. The CDR3 contains 12 residues. Germline values: CDR1 DFQATT, CDR2 SNEGSKA (reference sequence). The CDR3 DNA follows: TGCAGTGTGCGAGCGGGGTCCTACGAGCAGTACTTC. Amino acids: CSVRAGSYEQYF.

There are a few counts of this clonotype. The chain has TRBV5-5 and TRBJ1-4; D remains unclear. Germline assignment: CDR1 SGHKS and CDR2 YYEKEE (reference sequence). V gave up 2 bases and J gave up 2 bases, with 10 bases separating them. This CDR3 has 15 amino acids. CDR3 sequence (DNA): TGTGCCAGCAGCTTCCGGGGTAGTACTAATGAAAAACTGTTTTTT. It yields the protein CASSFRGSTNEKLFF. The full variable domain, its missing parts supplied by reference TRBV5-5 and TRBJ1-4, is DAGVTQSPTHLIKTRGQQVTLRCSPISGHKSVSWYQQVLGQGPQFIFQYYEKEERGRGNFPDRFSARQFPNYSSELNVNALLLGDSALYLCASSFRGSTNEKLFFGSGTQLSVL.

This clonotype was recorded a few times. One end of the junction fails to match germline, which may point to a read error. The V and J genes are TRBV14 and TRBJ2-3; D gene uncertain. In germline, CDR1 is SGHDN, CDR2 FVKESK. This CDR3 region has 14 residues. Here the CDR3 reads CASSQVMSTDTQYF. The CDR3, as DNA: TGTGCCAGCAGCCAAGTGATGAGCACGGATACGCAGTATTTT.

The sample holds a few counts of this clonotype. The rearrangement joins TRBV12-3 or TRBV12-4 to TRBJ1-5; 10 bases fit TRBD1. This CDR3 has 17 residues. After removal of 4 bases from V and 0 bases from J, the junction contained 6 bases not matched to a gene. As DNA, the CDR3 is TGTGCCAGCAGTTCGACCAGACAGGGGGCTAGCAATCAGCCCCAGCATTTT. Residues: CASSSTRQGASNQPQHF.

The chain joins TRBV7-8 to TRBJ2-7; D is possibly TRBD1 (6 bases). The V end lost 5 bases, the J end lost 2 bases, and 13 bases lay between the germline ends. The CDR3 has 14 amino acids. CDR1 SGHVS and CDR2 FQNEAQ come from the germline V gene. CDR3: CASSRRDMAYEQYF. The CDR3 nucleotides read TGTGCCAGCAGCCGACGGGACATGGCCTACGAGCAGTACTTC.

A few counts support this clonotype. V usage is TRBV30 and J usage is TRBJ2-5; 8 bases agree with TRBD1. TRBJ2-1 matches the DNA end more closely, so the J call is doubtful. The CDR3 extends over 13 amino acids. Germline CDR1 GTSNPN, CDR2 SVGIG (reference sequence). The CDR3 DNA is TGTGCCTGGAGTGGGGCAGGGGGCGATGAGCAGTTCTTC. It is translated as CAWSGAGGDEQFF.

Note on this clonotype: Relative to the germline gene, one junction end is altered; a read error may explain this. V is TRBV27 and J is TRBJ2-1; D perhaps matches TRBD2 (6 bases). Germline V gene data show CDR1 as MNHEY and CDR2 as SMNVEV (reference sequence). CDR3 length: 17 amino acids. This chain's CDR3 is CASSLGGRESSNNEQFF. CDR3 DNA sequence: TGTGCCAGCAGTTTAGGCGGCCGGGAGAGCTCCAACAATGAGCAGTTCTTC.

This clonotype was picked up a small number of times. This chain joins TRBV28 and TRBJ2-7, with D possibly being TRBD1 (5 bases). Germline V lookup: CDR1 MDHEN, CDR2 SYDVKM. Trimming stripped 9 bases from V and 2 bases from J, with 14 bases between. This CDR3 has 13 amino acids. Here the CDR3 DNA reads TGTGCCAGTATTGGGCAGGGAACCTACGAGCAGTACTTC. Amino acid sequence: CASIGQGTYEQYF. Combining the CDR3 with reference TRBV28 and TRBJ2-7 gives the whole variable domain DVKVTQSSRYLVKRTGEKVFLECVQDMDHENMFWYRQDPGLGLRLIYFSYDVKMKEKGDIPEGYSVSREKKERFSLILESASTNQTSMYLCASIGQGTYEQYFGPGTRLTVT.